One sample yielded the 15 T cell receptor beta chains listed below, sequenced in a study of shared clonotypes between healthy human individuals. TCRdb keeps only in-frame clones here, not all; method: immunoSEQ multiplex PCR. The repertoire holds 600,000 or so clones, roughly 98% seen once, with approximately 0.3% in the top ten. Selected positively for CCR7 and CD45RO-negative, naive CD8 cells excluded terminally differentiated effector memory CD45RA+ cells. The sample taken for sequencing was naive CD8+ T cells sorted from blood. These receptors came from a man younger than 40 in good health.

The J gene is TRBJ2-3, the V gene TRBV7-6; D ambiguous. Trimming left V 4 bases short and J 0 bases short, with 8 bases between. The germline V gene has CDR1 SGHVS and CDR2 FNYEAQ. The CDR3 length is 14 residues. CDR3 in amino acids: CASSSARSTDTQYF. Here the CDR3 DNA reads TGTGCCAGCAGCTCCGCGCGGAGCACAGATACGCAGTATTTT.

This clone was observed once. The chain combines TRBV6-1 with TRBJ1-2; tentatively, D is TRBD1 (6 bases). The CDR3 length is 13 residues. The V end lost 5 bases, the J end lost 4 bases, and 11 bases lay between the germline ends. CDR1 and CDR2 (germline): MNHNS, SASEGT. DNA of the CDR3: TGTGCCAGCAGTCCTTGGACAGCCTATGGCTACACCTTC. Its translation: CASSPWTAYGYTF.

The gene calls are TRBV4-3 and TRBJ1-1; TRBD1 matches at 10 bases. Germline loops: CDR1 LGHNA, CDR2 YSLEER. This CDR3 has 16 amino acids. V shed 1 base, J shed 1 base, and the junction held 3 bases outside the gene matches. The CDR3, as DNA: TGCGCCAGCAGCCAAGGGACAGGGGGATGGAACACTGAAGCTTTCTTT. It codes for CASSQGTGGWNTEAFF.

V is TRBV27 and J is TRBJ2-3, with 10 bases matching TRBD2. The CDR3 consists of 18 residues. From germline, CDR1 is MNHEY and CDR2 SMNVEV (reference sequence). The ends lost 3 bases at V and 3 bases at J; junction bases unmatched: 12. DNA for the CDR3: TGTGCCAGCAGTTTTATGGCCCCTCTAGCGGGAGTGACAGATACGCAGTATTTT. Its protein is CASSFMAPLAGVTDTQYF.

This clone was observed a single time. This chain connects TRBV27 to TRBJ1-5; possibly TRBD1 for D (6 bases). There are 15 residues in the CDR3. Germline CDR1 MNHEY, CDR2 SMNVEV (reference sequence). Deletions cut 3 bases from V and 2 bases from J, with 11 bases between. The CDR3 spells CASSLGASGNQPQHF. The DNA of the CDR3 is TGTGCCAGCAGTTTGGGGGCATCGGGCAATCAGCCCCAGCATTTT.

The chain is built from TRBV29-1 and TRBJ1-1; D call uncertain. The V end lost 7 bases, the J end lost 3 bases, and 12 bases lay between the germline ends. Germline V CDR1 and CDR2: SQVTM, ANQGSEA. The CDR3 has 12 amino acids. CDR3 amino acids: CSAVGSYTEAFF. The CDR3 nucleotides are TGCAGCGCCGTGGGGAGCTACACTGAAGCTTTCTTT.

This chain joins TRBV7-9 and TRBJ1-1; tentatively, D is TRBD1 (6 bases). The CDR3 totals 15 residues. Germline lookup yields CDR1 SEHNR and CDR2 FQNEAQ (reference sequence). V lost 5 bases to trimming and J lost 4 bases, with 17 bases between them. CDR3 sequence (DNA): TGTGCCAGCAGCCTTATCTCGGGGGCGCCCACTGAAGCTTTCTTT. Protein: CASSLISGAPTEAFF.

The V gene is TRBV5-4, the J gene TRBJ2-1; TRBD2 might be the D (6 bases). From germline, CDR1 is SGHNT and CDR2 YYREEE (reference sequence). Trimming removed 2 bases from V and 7 bases from J, with 13 bases in between. The CDR3 contains 14 residues. DNA of the CDR3: TGTGCCAGCAGCTTTGAGGGACTGTATAATGAGCAGTTCTTC. As protein: CASSFEGLYNEQFF.

The CDR3 spells CASSLGTDQETQYF. In DNA form, the CDR3 reads TGCGCCAGCAGCTTGGGGACAGACCAAGAGACCCAGTACTTC. This rearrangement joins TRBV5-1 to TRBJ2-5, with D perhaps TRBD1 (6 bases). Germline CDR1 reads SGHRS; CDR2 reads YFSETQ. The V end lost 0 bases, the J end lost 0 bases, and 6 bases lay between the germline ends. The CDR3 extends over 14 amino acids.

The chain is built from TRBV29-1 and TRBJ1-1; unclear D gene. The germline V and J ends were trimmed by 6 bases and 1 base, with 12 bases remaining between them. The germline gives CDR1 SQVTM, CDR2 ANQGSEA. The CDR3 sequence is 13 residues long. The CDR3 nucleotides are TGCAGCGTATGGTTGACGGGGAACACTGAAGCTTTCTTT. Protein sequence: CSVWLTGNTEAFF.

J is TRBJ2-1 and V is TRBV7-9, with D tentatively TRBD1 or TRBD2 (5 bases each). Germline-derived CDR1 and CDR2 are SEHNR and FQNEAQ (reference sequence). The V end was cut by 5 bases, the J end by 6 bases, with 11 bases between. The CDR3 has 13 amino acids. The CDR3 sequence is CASSREGSNEQFF. The DNA for the CDR3 is TGTGCCAGCAGCCGTGAGGGGTCCAATGAGCAGTTCTTC.

The chain employs TRBV6-4 and TRBJ1-1; D is uncertain. In germline, CDR1 is MRHNA, CDR2 SNTAGT. The CDR3 extends over 13 amino acids. Trimming took off 6 bases at V and 4 bases at J, with 12 bases between the two ends. CDR3 in DNA: TGTGCCAGCAGGAACGAAGGACTCACTGAAGCTTTCTTT. It codes for CASRNEGLTEAFF.

The V and J genes are TRBV9 and TRBJ1-1; D not certain. The V and J ends lost 0 bases and 5 bases respectively, with 2 bases between them. The CDR3 runs 11 residues. CDR1 SGDLS and CDR2 YYNGEE come from the germline V gene. CDR3 protein: CASSVATEAFF. CDR3 nucleotides: TGTGCCAGCAGCGTAGCTACTGAAGCTTTCTTT. The full variable domain, in which reference TRBV9 and TRBJ1-1 provide the parts outside the CDR3, is DSGVTQTPKHLITATGQRVTLRCSPRSGDLSVYWYQQSLDQGLQFLIQYYNGEERAKGNILERFSAQQFPDLHSELNLSSLELGDSALYFCASSVATEAFFGQGTRLTVV.

This chain joins TRBV29-1 and TRBJ2-3; TRBD2 matches 8 bases. With V trimmed by 1 base and J by 1 base, 10 bases remained unmatched. CDR1 is SQVTM and CDR2 is ANQGSEA in the germline V gene. CDR3 size: 17 residues. CDR3 nucleotides: TGCAGCGTTGAAGGAGGGACTAGAGGCAGTGGCACAGATACGCAGTATTTT. Protein product: CSVEGGTRGSGTDTQYF.

This chain links TRBV4-2 with TRBJ2-7, with TRBD1 identical over 7 bases. Germline loops: CDR1 LGHNA, CDR2 YNFKEQ. The CDR3 has 14 residues. V trimming: 0 bases; J trimming: 4 bases; junction bases outside the gene matches: 3. In nucleotides, the CDR3 is TGTGCCAGCAGCCAAGACAGGGGGTTTTACGAGCAGTACTTC. Translating it yields CASSQDRGFYEQYF.